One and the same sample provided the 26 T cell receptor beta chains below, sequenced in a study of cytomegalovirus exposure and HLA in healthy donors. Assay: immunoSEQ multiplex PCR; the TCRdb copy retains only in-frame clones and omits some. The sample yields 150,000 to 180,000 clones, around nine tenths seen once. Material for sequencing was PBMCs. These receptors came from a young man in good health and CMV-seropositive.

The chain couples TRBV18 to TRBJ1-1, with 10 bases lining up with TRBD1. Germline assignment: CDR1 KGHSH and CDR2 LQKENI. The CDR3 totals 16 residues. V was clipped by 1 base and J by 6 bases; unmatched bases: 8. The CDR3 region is CASSPLATGGAAEAFF. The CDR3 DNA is TGTGCCAGCTCACCACTTGCGACAGGGGGCGCCGCTGAAGCTTTCTTT.

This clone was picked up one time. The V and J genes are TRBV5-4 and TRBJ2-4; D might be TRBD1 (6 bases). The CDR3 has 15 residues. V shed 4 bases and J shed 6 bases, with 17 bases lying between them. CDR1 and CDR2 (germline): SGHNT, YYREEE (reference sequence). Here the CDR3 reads CASSALGARLNIQYF. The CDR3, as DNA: TGTGCCAGCAGCGCCCTGGGGGCGCGTCTAAACATTCAGTACTTC.

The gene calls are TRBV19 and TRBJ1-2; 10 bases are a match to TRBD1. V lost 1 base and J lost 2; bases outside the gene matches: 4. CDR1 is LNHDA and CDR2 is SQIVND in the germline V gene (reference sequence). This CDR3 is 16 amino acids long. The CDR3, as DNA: TGTGCCAGTAGTATAGGGACAGGGGGTGGCAACTATGGCTACACCTTC. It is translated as CASSIGTGGGNYGYTF.

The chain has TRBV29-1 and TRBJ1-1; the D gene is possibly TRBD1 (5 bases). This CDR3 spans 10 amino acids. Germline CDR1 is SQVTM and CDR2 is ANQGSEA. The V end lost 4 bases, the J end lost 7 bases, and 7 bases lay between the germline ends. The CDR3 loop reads CSVGRGEAFF. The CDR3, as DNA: TGCAGCGTTGGAAGGGGTGAAGCTTTCTTT.

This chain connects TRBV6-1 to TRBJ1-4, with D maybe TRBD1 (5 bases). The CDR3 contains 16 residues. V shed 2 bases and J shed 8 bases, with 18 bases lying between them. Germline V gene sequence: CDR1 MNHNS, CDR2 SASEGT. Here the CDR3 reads CASSELVGGGDEKLFF. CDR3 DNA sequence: TGTGCCAGCAGTGAATTGGTGGGGGGAGGCGACGAAAAACTGTTTTTT.

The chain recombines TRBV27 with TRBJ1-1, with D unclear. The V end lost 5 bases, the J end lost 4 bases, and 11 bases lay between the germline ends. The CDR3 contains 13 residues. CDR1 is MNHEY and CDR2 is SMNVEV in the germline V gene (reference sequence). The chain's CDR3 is CASSRREVTEAFF. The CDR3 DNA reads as TGTGCCAGCAGTCGCCGGGAGGTCACTGAAGCTTTCTTT.

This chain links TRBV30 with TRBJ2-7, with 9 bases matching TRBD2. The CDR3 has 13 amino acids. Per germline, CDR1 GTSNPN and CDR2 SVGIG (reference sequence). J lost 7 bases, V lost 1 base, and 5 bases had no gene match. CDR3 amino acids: CAWSEASGKEQYF. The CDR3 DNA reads TGTGCCTGGAGTGAGGCTAGCGGGAAGGAGCAGTACTTC.

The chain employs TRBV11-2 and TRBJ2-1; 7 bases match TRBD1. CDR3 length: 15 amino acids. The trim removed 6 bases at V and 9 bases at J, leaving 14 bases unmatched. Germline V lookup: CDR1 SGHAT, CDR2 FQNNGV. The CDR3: CASSSTTGTMSEQFF. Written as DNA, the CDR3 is TGTGCCAGCAGTTCGACGACAGGGACAATGTCTGAGCAGTTCTTC.

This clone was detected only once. The CDR3 region has the DNA TGTGCCAGCAGCTTGAGGGGGGACAGCTCTGGAAACACCATATATTTT. Residues: CASSLRGDSSGNTIYF. The chain recombines TRBV5-5 with TRBJ1-3, with 7 bases that match TRBD1. Germline V gives CDR1 SGHKS, CDR2 YYEKEE (reference sequence). The CDR3 runs 16 residues. V lost 1 base, J lost 0 bases, and 4 bases stayed unmatched.

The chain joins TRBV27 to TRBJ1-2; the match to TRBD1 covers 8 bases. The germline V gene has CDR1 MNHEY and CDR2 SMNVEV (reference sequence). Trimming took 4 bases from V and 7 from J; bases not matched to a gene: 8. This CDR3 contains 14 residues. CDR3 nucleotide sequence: TGTGCCAGCAGTTCGACGACAGGGGTGTCTGGCTACACCTTC. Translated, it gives CASSSTTGVSGYTF.

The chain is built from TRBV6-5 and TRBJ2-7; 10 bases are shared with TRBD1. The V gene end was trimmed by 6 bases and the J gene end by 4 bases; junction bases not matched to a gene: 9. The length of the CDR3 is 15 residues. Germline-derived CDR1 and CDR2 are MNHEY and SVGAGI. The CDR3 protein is CASSGAGTGAYEQYF. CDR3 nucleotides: TGTGCCAGCAGCGGGGCCGGGACAGGGGCGTACGAGCAGTACTTC.

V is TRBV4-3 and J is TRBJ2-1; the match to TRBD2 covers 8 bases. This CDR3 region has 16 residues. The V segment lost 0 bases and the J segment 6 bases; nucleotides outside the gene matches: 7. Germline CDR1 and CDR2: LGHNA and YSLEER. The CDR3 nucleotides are TGCGCCAGCAGCCAAGATAGGAGCGGGGGCTCCAATGAGCAGTTCTTC. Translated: CASSQDRSGGSNEQFF.

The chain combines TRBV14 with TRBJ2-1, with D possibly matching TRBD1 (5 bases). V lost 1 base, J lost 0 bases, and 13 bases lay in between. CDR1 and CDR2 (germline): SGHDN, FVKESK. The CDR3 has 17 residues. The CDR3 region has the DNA TGTGCCAGCAGCCAAGTCCCCAGGGCTAGCTCCTACAATGAGCAGTTCTTC. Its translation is CASSQVPRASSYNEQFF.

The CDR3, as DNA: TGTGCCAGCAGTTACCACTTTAATGAGAACACTGAAGCTTTCTTT. Its protein product is CASSYHFNENTEAFF. The genes are TRBV6-5 and TRBJ1-1, with unresolved D. Germline values: CDR1 MNHEY, CDR2 SVGAGI. V gave up 2 bases and J gave up 1 base, with 11 bases separating them. The CDR3 is 15 residues long.

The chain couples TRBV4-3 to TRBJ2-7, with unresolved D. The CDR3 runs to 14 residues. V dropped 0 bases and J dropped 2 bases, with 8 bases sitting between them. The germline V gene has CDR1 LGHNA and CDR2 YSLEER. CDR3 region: CASSQDTEPYEQYF. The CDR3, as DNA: TGCGCCAGCAGCCAAGATACGGAGCCCTACGAGCAGTACTTC.

As DNA, the CDR3 is TGTGCCTGGAGTGTAGTTAGGGGTGAAAAACTGTTTTTT. Encoded protein: CAWSVVRGEKLFF. The chain employs TRBV30 and TRBJ1-4; perhaps TRBD1 as D (5 bases). V was shortened by 0 bases and J by 7 bases, with 9 bases between the two germline ends. CDR3 length: 13 amino acids. The germline V gene has CDR1 GTSNPN and CDR2 SVGIG (reference sequence).

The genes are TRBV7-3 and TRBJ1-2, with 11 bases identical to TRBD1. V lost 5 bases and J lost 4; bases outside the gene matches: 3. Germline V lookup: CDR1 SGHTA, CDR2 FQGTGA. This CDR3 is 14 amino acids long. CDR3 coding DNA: TGTGCCAGCAGCCGGGGACAGGGGGTCTATGGCTACACCTTC. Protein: CASSRGQGVYGYTF.

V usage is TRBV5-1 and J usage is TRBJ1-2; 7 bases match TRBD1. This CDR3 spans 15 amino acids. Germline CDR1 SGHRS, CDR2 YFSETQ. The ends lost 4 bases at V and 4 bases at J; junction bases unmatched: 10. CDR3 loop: CASSLSRQGVYGYTF. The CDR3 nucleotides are TGCGCCAGCAGCCTATCTCGACAGGGAGTCTATGGCTACACCTTC.

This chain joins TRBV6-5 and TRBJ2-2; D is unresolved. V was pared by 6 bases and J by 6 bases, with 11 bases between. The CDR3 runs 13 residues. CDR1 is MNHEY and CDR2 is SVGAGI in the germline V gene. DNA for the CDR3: TGTGCCAGCAGCTATGTTTTAGCCGGGGAGCTGTTTTTT. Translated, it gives CASSYVLAGELFF.

CDR3 amino acids: CASSIEGGIRGPYEQYF. The CDR3 DNA follows: TGTGCCAGTAGTATCGAAGGCGGAATCAGGGGGCCCTACGAGCAGTACTTC. The rearrangement links TRBV19 to TRBJ2-7; TRBD1 aligns across 8 bases. This CDR3 contains 17 residues. V was clipped by 3 bases and J by 2 bases; unmatched bases: 12. From germline, CDR1 is LNHDA and CDR2 SQIVND (reference sequence).

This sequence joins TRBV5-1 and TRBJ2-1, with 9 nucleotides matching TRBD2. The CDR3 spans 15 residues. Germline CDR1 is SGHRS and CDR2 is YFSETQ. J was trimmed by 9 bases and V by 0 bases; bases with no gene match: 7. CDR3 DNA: TGCGCCAGCAGCTTGGAAGGCGGGAGGGCCAGTGAGCAGTTCTTC. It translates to CASSLEGGRASEQFF.

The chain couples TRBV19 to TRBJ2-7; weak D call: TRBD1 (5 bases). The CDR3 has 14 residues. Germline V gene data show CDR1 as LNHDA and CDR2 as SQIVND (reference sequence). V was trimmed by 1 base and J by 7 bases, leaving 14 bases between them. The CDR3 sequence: CASSIAKSHREQYF. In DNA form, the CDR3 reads TGTGCCAGTAGTATAGCTAAATCTCACAGGGAGCAGTACTTC.

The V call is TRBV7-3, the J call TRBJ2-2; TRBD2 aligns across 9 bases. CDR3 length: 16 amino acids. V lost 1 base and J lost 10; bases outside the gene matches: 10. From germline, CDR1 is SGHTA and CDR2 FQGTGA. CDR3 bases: TGTGCCAGCAGCTTAATAGCGGGAGTCAAAAAGGTGGAGCTGTTTTTT. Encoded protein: CASSLIAGVKKVELFF.

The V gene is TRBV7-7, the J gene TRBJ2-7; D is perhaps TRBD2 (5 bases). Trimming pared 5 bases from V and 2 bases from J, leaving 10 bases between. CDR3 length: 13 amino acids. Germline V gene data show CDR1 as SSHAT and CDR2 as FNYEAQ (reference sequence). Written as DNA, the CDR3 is TGTGCCAGCAGCCAAGGACTTGCCTACGAGCAGTACTTC. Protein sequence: CASSQGLAYEQYF.

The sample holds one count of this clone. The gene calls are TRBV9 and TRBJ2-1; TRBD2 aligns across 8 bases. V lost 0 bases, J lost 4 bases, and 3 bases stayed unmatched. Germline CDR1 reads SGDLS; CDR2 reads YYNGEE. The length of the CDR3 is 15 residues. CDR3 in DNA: TGTGCCAGCAGCGTAGTGGCTAGCGGGTACAATGAGCAGTTCTTC. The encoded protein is CASSVVASGYNEQFF. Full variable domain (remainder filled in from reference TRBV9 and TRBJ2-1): DSGVTQTPKHLITATGQRVTLRCSPRSGDLSVYWYQQSLDQGLQFLIQYYNGEERAKGNILERFSAQQFPDLHSELNLSSLELGDSALYFCASSVVASGYNEQFFGPGTRLTVL.

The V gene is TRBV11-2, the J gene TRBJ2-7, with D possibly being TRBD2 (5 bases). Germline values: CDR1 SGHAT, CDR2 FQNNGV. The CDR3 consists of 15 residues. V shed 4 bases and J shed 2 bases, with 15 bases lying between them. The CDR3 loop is CASSYQLGAAYEQYF. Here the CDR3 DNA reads TGTGCCAGCAGCTACCAACTGGGAGCCGCCTACGAGCAGTACTTC.